This TCR beta chain was profiled in a study of blood T cell repertoires in COVID-19. At the level of the study: Samples representing acute and convalescent COVID-19 were sourced from the United States, Italy and Spain. The analysed material was cDNA or gDNA that came from T cells, B-cell-depleted T cells, or PBMCs.

In the original processing: The authors estimated nucleated cell counts from reference gene primer amplification. Assay used: immunoSEQ multiplex PCR; TCRdb lists only in-frame clones, some missing. V and J calls and clone size are copied from that table; D and trimming were computed from the DNA. The sample includes 250,000 to 350,000 clones, 87% seen only once; the top ten take 2% to 3%. Unmatched junction bases numbered 14, after V lost 2 bases and J lost 2 bases. Germline V lookup: CDR1 LGHDT, CDR2 YNNKEL (reference sequence). The length of the CDR3 is 19 residues. V usage is TRBV3-1 (or the pseudogene TRBV3-2) and J usage is TRBJ2-1; 8 nucleotides line up with TRBD1. This clonotype was obtained from a man between 18 and 35 years old with active or convalescent COVID-19. What was sequenced was peripheral blood. Here the CDR3 reads CASSQTKGTGRIPYNEQFF. CDR3 in DNA: TGTGCCAGCAGCCAAACAAAAGGGACAGGTCGTATTCCCTACAATGAGCAGTTCTTC.